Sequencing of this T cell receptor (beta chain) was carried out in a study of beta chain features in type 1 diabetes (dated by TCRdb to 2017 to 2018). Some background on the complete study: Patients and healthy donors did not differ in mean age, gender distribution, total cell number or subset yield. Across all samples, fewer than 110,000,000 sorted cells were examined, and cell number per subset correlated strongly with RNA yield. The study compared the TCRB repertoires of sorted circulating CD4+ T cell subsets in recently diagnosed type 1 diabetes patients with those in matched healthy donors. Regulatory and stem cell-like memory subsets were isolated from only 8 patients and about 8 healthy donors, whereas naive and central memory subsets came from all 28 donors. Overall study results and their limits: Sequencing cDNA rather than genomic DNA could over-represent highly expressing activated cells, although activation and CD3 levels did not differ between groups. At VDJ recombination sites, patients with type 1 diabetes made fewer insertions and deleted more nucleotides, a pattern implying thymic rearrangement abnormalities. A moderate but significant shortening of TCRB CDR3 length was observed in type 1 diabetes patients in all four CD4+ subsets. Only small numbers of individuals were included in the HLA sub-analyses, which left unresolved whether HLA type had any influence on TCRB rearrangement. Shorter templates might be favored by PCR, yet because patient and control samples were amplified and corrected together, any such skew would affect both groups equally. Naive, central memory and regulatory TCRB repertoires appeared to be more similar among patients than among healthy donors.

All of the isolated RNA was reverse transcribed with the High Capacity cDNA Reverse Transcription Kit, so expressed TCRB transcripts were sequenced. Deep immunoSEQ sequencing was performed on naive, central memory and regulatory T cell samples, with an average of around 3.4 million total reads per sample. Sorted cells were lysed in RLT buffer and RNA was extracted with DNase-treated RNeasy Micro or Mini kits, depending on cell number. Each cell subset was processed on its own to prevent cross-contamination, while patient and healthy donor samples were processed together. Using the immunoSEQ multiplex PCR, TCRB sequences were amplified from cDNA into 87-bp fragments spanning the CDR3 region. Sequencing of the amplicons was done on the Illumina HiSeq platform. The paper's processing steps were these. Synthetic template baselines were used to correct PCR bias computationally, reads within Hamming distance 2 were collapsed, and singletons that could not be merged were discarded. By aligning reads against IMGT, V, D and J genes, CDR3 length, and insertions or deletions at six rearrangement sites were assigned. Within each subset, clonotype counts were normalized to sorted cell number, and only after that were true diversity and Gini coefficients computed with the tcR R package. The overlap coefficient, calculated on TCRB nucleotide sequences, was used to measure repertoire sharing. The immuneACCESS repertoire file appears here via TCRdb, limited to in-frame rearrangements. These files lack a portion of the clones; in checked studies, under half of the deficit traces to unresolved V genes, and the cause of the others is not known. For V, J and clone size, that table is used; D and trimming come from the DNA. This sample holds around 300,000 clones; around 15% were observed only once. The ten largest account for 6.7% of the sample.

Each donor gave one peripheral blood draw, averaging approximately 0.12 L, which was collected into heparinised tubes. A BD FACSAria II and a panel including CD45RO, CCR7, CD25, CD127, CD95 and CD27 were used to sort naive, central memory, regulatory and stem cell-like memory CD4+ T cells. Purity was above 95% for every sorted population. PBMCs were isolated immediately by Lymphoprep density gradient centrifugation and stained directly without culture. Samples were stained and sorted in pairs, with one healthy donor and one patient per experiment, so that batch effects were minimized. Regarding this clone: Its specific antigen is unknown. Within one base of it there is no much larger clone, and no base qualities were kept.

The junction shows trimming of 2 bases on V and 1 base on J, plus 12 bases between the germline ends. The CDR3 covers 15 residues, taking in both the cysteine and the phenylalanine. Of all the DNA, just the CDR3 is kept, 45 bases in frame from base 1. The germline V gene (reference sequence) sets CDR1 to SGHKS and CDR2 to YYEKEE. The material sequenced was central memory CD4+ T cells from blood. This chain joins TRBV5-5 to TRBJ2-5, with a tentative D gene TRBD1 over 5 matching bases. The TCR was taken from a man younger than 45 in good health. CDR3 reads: CASSFTWGIQETQYF. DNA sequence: TGTGCCAGCAGCTTCACGTGGGGCATCCAAGAGACCCAGTACTTC.